Below, one T cell receptor (beta chain) is given with its context. Its antigen is still unknown. The sample belongs to a study of beta chain features in type 1 diabetes. The study's findings and limits: TCRB CDR3 length was moderately but significantly reduced in all four CD4+ subsets of Type 1 diabetes patients.

TCRB transcripts that were expressed got sequenced, as all of the isolated RNA had been reverse transcribed. The method was immunoSEQ multiplex PCR; TCRdb's version includes in-frame clones alone and lacks a portion of them. The data show around 360,000 clones, with about 12% seen just once and 0.0095% to 0.012% held by the top ten. Germline V gives CDR1 MNHNY, CDR2 SVGAGI (reference sequence). V lost 6 bases and J lost 5, with 8 bases in between. This CDR3 contains 12 residues. This clonotype originated in a woman aged 18 to 35 with type 1 diabetes. The chain links TRBV6-6 to TRBJ2-4; no firm D call. Sequencing input: naive CD4+ T cells from blood. Here the CDR3 DNA reads TGTGCCAGCAGCCCCCCGGAAAACATTCAGTACTTC. Its translation: CASSPPENIQYF.